This is a list of T cell receptor beta chains from one sample in a study of T cell changes during pregnancy in multiple sclerosis. This table comes from immunoSEQ multiplex PCR, and its TCRdb copy is limited to in-frame clones, with some not included. This table has some 40,000 clones, about 91% appearing once. The sequences come from CD4+ T cells from peripheral blood mononuclear cells, collected in the third trimester of pregnancy. These receptors all come from a female donor in good health, enrolled as a control in a pregnancy study. Each CDR3 is given with its conserved first and last residue. A D gene is named only where the DNA matches it firmly. The listing skips clone size in some rows; elsewhere it reads once, few, many or a size class.

J	size	D	V	length	CDR3	DNA
TRBJ1-2	-	-	TRBV28	14	CASRTGSLHLPHTF	TGTGCCAGCAGAACAGGTAGTCTACACCTTCCACACACCTTC
TRBJ1-1	-	TRBD1	TRBV6-6	14	CASRRLQGSTEAFF	TGTGCCAGCAGACGTTTACAGGGGTCCACTGAAGCTTTCTTT
TRBJ2-1	few	TRBD1	TRBV2	15	CASSVGGTGSNEQFF	TGTGCCAGCAGTGTTGGCGGGACAGGGTCCAATGAGCAGTTCTTC
TRBJ2-3	-	TRBD2	TRBV7-9	18	CASSLGSGGALGTDTQYF	TGTGCCAGCAGCTTAGGTAGCGGGGGGGCACTCGGCACAGATACGCAGTATTTT
TRBJ1-2	-	-	TRBV19	14	CASSWGRVGYGYTF	TGTGCCAGTAGTTGGGGCAGGGTCGGTTATGGCTACACCTTC
TRBJ1-5	-	-	TRBV28	12	CASTELNQPQHF	TGTGCCAGCACTGAGCTTAATCAGCCCCAGCATTTT
TRBJ2-1	-	TRBD2	TRBV6-1	15	CASSEALAEYNEQFF	TGTGCCAGCAGTGAAGCGCTAGCGGAGTACAATGAGCAGTTCTTC
TRBJ2-7	-	-	TRBV5-1	13	CASSFGRGSEQYF	TGCGCCAGCAGCTTCGGTCGGGGTAGCGAGCAGTACTTC
TRBJ1-4	few	TRBD1	TRBV2	15	CASINSGGTNEKLFF	TGTGCCAGCATCAACTCAGGGGGCACTAATGAAAAACTGTTTTTT
TRBJ1-4	-	-	TRBV27	15	CASSLRVGATEKLFF	TGTGCCAGCAGTCTCAGGGTTGGGGCAACTGAAAAACTGTTTTTT
TRBJ2-1	-	-	TRBV13	12	CASRGQSNEQFF	TGTGCCAGCCGGGGACAATCCAATGAGCAGTTCTTC
TRBJ2-7	-	-	TRBV10-2	13	CASSGPPGYEQYF	TGCGCCAGCAGTGGGCCGCCGGGCTACGAGCAGTACTTC
TRBJ1-1	-	-	TRBV2	14	CASRAQLSGTEAFF	TGTGCCAGCAGAGCACAGCTCTCGGGGACTGAAGCTTTCTTT
TRBJ2-3	-	TRBD1	TRBV18	14	CASSPTGTGATQYF	TGTGCCAGCTCACCAACGGGGACAGGGGCAACGCAGTATTTT
TRBJ1-1	-	-	TRBV21-1	15	CASSLSNRGGTEAFF	TGTGCCAGCAGCCTTTCGAACAGGGGCGGCACTGAAGCTTTCTTT
TRBJ1-2	-	-	TRBV28	13	CASSTGYNYGYTF	TGTGCCAGTTCGACTGGGTATAACTATGGCTACACCTTC
TRBJ2-5	once	TRBD2	TRBV7-9	18	CASSLTSGGATLQETQYF	TGTGCCAGCAGCTTGACTAGCGGGGGAGCAACACTCCAAGAGACCCAGTACTTC
TRBJ2-5	-	TRBD2	TRBV7-3	13	CASSLWEGETQYF	TGTGCCAGCAGCTTATGGGAGGGGGAGACCCAGTACTTC
TRBJ1-2	-	TRBD1	TRBV5-4	14	CASSPGQGAYGYTF	TGTGCCAGCAGCCCGGGACAGGGGGCCTATGGCTACACCTTC
TRBJ2-5	-	TRBD1	TRBV15	15	CATSREDNRGETQYF	TGTGCCACCAGCAGAGAGGATAACAGGGGAGAGACCCAGTACTTC
TRBJ2-3	-	TRBD2	TRBV10-1	16	CASSESTSGETDTQYF	TGCGCCAGCAGTGAGTCGACTAGCGGGGAAACAGATACGCAGTATTTT
TRBJ2-3	-	TRBD2	TRBV28	16	CASSLDQGLATDTQYF	TGTGCCAGCAGCCTAGACCAAGGACTAGCAACAGATACGCAGTATTTT
TRBJ2-1	-	TRBD2	TRBV4-1	16	CASSQDPSGGAGEQFF	TGCGCCAGCAGCCAAGACCCTAGCGGGGGGGCGGGTGAGCAGTTCTTC
TRBJ2-1	-	TRBD1	TRBV10-2	15	CASSRGQGSPNEQFF	TGCGCCAGCAGTCGTGGACAGGGGTCCCCTAATGAGCAGTTCTTC
TRBJ2-2	few	TRBD1	TRBV18	16	CASSPFETGGTGELFF	TGTGCCAGCTCACCCTTCGAGACAGGGGGAACCGGGGAGCTGTTTTTT
TRBJ1-4	-	-	TRBV18	13	CASSPQGDEKLFF	TGTGCCAGCTCACCACAGGGGGATGAAAAACTGTTTTTT
TRBJ2-3	-	-	TRBV5-1	16	CASSLAGGSLTDTQYF	TGCGCCAGCAGCTTGGCCGGGGGTAGTTTGACAGATACGCAGTATTTT
TRBJ2-7	-	-	TRBV11-1	13	CASSFGSNREQYF	TGTGCCAGCAGCTTCGGGTCTAACCGCGAGCAGTACTTC
TRBJ2-1	-	TRBD1	TRBV25-1	14	CASSAGQGWHEQFF	TGTGCCAGCAGTGCGGGACAGGGTTGGCATGAGCAGTTCTTC
TRBJ1-4	-	-	TRBV6-5	14	CASSYSPGNEKLFF	TGTGCCAGCAGTTACTCCCCCGGTAATGAAAAACTGTTTTTT
TRBJ2-7	-	-	TRBV10-1	10	CATSGYEQYF	TGCGCCACCTCGGGATACGAGCAGTACTTC
TRBJ2-7	-	-	TRBV28	15	CASTGVWGGDYEQYF	TGTGCCAGCACCGGTGTGTGGGGAGGCGACTACGAGCAGTACTTC
TRBJ1-2	-	TRBD1	TRBV18	15	CASSQGQGFNYGYTF	TGTGCCAGCTCACAAGGACAGGGTTTTAACTATGGCTACACCTTC
TRBJ2-3	-	-	TRBV9	14	CASSVRGNTDTQYF	TGTGCCAGCAGCGTCAGGGGAAACACAGATACGCAGTATTTT
TRBJ2-7	-	-	TRBV11-2	15	CASSSTLLGSYEQYF	TGTGCCAGCAGCTCTACCCTCCTAGGTTCCTACGAGCAGTACTTC
TRBJ1-6	-	TRBD1	TRBV7-9	16	CASSRMRDRENSPLHF	TGTGCCAGCAGCCGCATGCGGGACAGGGAAAATTCACCCCTCCACTTT
TRBJ2-7	-	-	TRBV13	14	CASNKEEGGHEQYF	TGTGCCAGCAATAAGGAGGAGGGGGGGCATGAGCAGTACTTC
TRBJ2-5	-	TRBD2	TRBV5-4	17	CASSRAFPSGGGETQYF	TGTGCCAGCAGTCGGGCTTTCCCTAGCGGGGGGGGAGAGACCCAGTACTTC
TRBJ1-4	-	-	TRBV27	14	CASKGVATNEKLFF	TGTGCCAGCAAAGGGGTTGCAACTAATGAAAAACTGTTTTTT
TRBJ2-1	-	-	TRBV11-2	13	CASSLDLGDEQFF	TGTGCCAGCAGCTTAGATCTCGGAGATGAGCAGTTCTTC
TRBJ1-2	-	-	TRBV19	14	CASSMVDRVGGYTF	TGTGCCAGTAGTATGGTGGACAGAGTCGGTGGCTACACCTTC
TRBJ2-3	-	TRBD2	TRBV30	16	CAWSVLSGRAGDTQYF	TGTGCCTGGAGTGTACTTAGCGGGAGGGCCGGAGATACGCAGTATTTT
TRBJ1-1	-	TRBD1	TRBV7-3	14	CASSPGTARTEAFF	TGTGCCAGCAGCCCCGGGACAGCAAGGACTGAAGCTTTCTTT
TRBJ2-7	-	TRBD1	TRBV29-1	13	CSVHRDRDGEQYF	TGCAGCGTCCACCGGGACAGGGATGGCGAGCAGTACTTC
TRBJ2-5	-	-	TRBV7-9	15	CASSSRLEVVETQYF	TGTGCCAGCAGCTCCAGACTAGAGGTTGTTGAGACCCAGTACTTC
TRBJ2-1	-	-	TRBV18	13	CASSPGAGNEQFF	TGTGCCAGCTCACCAGGGGCGGGGAATGAGCAGTTCTTC
TRBJ1-3	-	-	TRBV18	16	CASSPADSSSGNTIYF	TGTGCCAGCTCACCTGCGGACAGTTCCTCTGGAAACACCATATATTTT
TRBJ2-7	-	-	TRBV7-2	13	CASSQARTSEQYF	TGTGCCAGCAGCCAAGCCCGGACAAGCGAGCAGTACTTC
TRBJ2-1	-	TRBD2	TRBV6-4	15	CASSDAAGGYNEQFF	TGTGCCAGCAGTGACGCCGCGGGAGGGTACAATGAGCAGTTCTTC
TRBJ1-2	-	TRBD1	TRBV29-1	13	CSVRTGVNYGYTF	TGCAGCGTTAGGACAGGGGTTAACTATGGCTACACCTTC
TRBJ1-3	-	TRBD1	TRBV2	15	CASSRGQNSGNTIYF	TGTGCCAGCAGTCGGGGACAGAACTCTGGAAACACCATATATTTT
TRBJ1-2	few	-	TRBV6-1	15	CASSDPEIAVDGYTF	TGTGCCAGCAGTGACCCGGAGATCGCGGTGGATGGCTACACCTTC
TRBJ1-3	-	TRBD1	TRBV18	16	CASSPSTGGSGNTIYF	TGTGCCAGCTCGCCGTCAACAGGGGGCTCGGGAAACACCATATATTTT
TRBJ1-1	-	TRBD1	TRBV25-1	11	CATREAGGAFF	TGTGCCACCAGAGAGGCAGGGGGGGCTTTCTTT
TRBJ2-7	-	TRBD2	TRBV5-1	14	CASSPGLAGGEQYF	TGCGCCAGCAGCCCTGGACTAGCGGGGGGCGAGCAGTACTTC